What follows describes a single TCR beta chain. The sample is drawn from a study of blood T cell repertoires in COVID-19. In the source study's methods: Amplification of reference gene primers was used by the study to estimate nucleated cell counts. Using immunoSEQ multiplex PCR, the repertoire was profiled, and TCRdb retains in-frame clones only, with some absent. V and J calls and clone size come straight from that table; D and trimming were deduced from the DNA. The data hold tens of thousands of clones, with approximately 90% observed a single time. Germline trimming cut 6 bases from V and 3 bases from J; bases unmatched to any gene: 7. This CDR3 has 15 amino acids. Germline CDR1 and CDR2: MNHNY and SVGAGI (reference sequence).

Sequences were obtained from peripheral blood. This TCR derives from a human donor in a cohort sampled during active COVID-19. The gene calls are TRBV6-6 and TRBJ2-7; 11 bases map to TRBD1. CDR3 coding DNA: TGTGCCAGCAGCCCAACCGGGACAGGGGGCTACGAGCAGTACTTC. This translates into CASSPTGTGGYEQYF.